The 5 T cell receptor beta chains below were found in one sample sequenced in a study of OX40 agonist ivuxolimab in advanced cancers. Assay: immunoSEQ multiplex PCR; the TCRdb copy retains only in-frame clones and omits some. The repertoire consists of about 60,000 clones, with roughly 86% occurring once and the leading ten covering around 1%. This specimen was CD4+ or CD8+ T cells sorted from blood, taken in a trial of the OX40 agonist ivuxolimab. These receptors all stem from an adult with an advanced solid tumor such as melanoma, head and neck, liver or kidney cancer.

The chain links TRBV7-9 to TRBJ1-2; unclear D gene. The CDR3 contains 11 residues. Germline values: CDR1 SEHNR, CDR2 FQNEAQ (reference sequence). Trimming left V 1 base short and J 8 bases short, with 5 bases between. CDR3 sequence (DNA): TGTGCCAGCAGCTTAGGTCCGGGCTACACCTTC. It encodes CASSLGPGYTF. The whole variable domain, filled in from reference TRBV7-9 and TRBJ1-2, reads DTGVSQNPRHKITKRGQNVTFRCDPISEHNRLYWYRQTLGQGPEFLTYFQNEAQLEKSRLLSDRFSAERPKGSFSTLEIQRTEQGDSAMYLCASSLGPGYTFGSGTRLTVV.

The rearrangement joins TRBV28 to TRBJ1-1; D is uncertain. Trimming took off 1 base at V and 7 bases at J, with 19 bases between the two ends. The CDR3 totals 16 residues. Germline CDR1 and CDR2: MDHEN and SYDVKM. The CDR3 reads CASSLSTPGMVLEAFF. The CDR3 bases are TGTGCCAGCAGTTTATCTACCCCCGGCATGGTCCTTGAAGCTTTCTTT.

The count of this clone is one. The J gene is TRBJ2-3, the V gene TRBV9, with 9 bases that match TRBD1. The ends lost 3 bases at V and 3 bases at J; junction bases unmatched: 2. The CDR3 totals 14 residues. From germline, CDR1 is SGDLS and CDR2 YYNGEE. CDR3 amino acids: CASSGGTGTDTQYF. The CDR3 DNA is TGTGCCAGCAGCGGTGGGACAGGGACAGATACGCAGTATTTT.

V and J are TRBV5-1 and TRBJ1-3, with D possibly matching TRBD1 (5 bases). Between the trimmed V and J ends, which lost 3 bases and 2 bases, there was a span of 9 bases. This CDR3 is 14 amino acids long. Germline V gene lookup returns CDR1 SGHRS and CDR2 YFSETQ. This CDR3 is CASSWGSPGNTIYF. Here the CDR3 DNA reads TGCGCCAGCAGCTGGGGGTCCCCTGGAAACACCATATATTTT.

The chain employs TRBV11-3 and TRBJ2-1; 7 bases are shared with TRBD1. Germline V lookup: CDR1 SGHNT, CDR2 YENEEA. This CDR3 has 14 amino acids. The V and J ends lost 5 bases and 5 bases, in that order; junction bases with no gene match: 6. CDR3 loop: CASSPWTGDNEQFF. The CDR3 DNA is TGTGCCAGCAGCCCCTGGACAGGCGACAATGAGCAGTTCTTC.